The rows below give T cell receptor beta chains drawn from one sample of a study of cytotoxic CD8 clonotypes in ibrutinib-treated CLL. Only in-frame clones appear in the TCRdb table, and some are missing; sequencing was by immunoSEQ multiplex PCR. The sample shows some 140,000 clones, 80% to 95% of them seen only once. The sequenced sample was PBMCs, obtained after 12 months of ibrutinib treatment. The receptor set was obtained from a human donor with chronic lymphocytic leukemia. Each CDR3 is given with its conserved first and last residue. A D gene is named only where the DNA matches it firmly. Only part of the rows carry a size: once, few, many, or a class if the clone is expanded.

v_gene	d_gene	j_gene	abundance	CDR3aa	CDR3nt
TRBV10-3	NA	TRBJ1-5	NA	CAISGADDQPQHF	TGTGCCATCAGTGGGGCAGACGATCAGCCCCAGCATTTT
TRBV14	NA	TRBJ2-5	NA	CASSQDLVVETQYF	TGTGCCAGCAGCCAAGATTTAGTGGTGGAGACCCAGTACTTC
TRBV28	NA	TRBJ2-7	NA	CASREDSAIETQYF	TGTGCCAGCAGGGAGGACAGTGCGATAGAAACTCAGTACTTC
TRBV30	NA	TRBJ2-1	once	CAWSVQGYNEQFF	TGTGCCTGGAGTGTACAGGGTTACAATGAGCAGTTCTTC
TRBV9	TRBD2	TRBJ2-1	NA	CASSPLFISSSGNNEQFF	TGTGCCAGCAGCCCCCTCTTTATTTCGTCTAGCGGAAACAATGAGCAGTTCTTC
TRBV11-3	NA	TRBJ2-3	NA	CASSRSATDTQYF	TGTGCCAGCAGCCGAAGCGCGACAGATACGCAGTATTTT
TRBV25-1	NA	TRBJ1-1	NA	CASRPARGGGTEAFF	TGTGCCAGCAGGCCCGCTCGCGGAGGAGGCACTGAAGCTTTCTTT
TRBV28	NA	TRBJ1-1	NA	CASSLELAVEAFF	TGTGCCAGCAGTTTAGAATTGGCCGTTGAAGCTTTCTTT
TRBV7-6	NA	TRBJ1-1	few	CASSLASEITEAFF	TGTGCCAGCAGCTTAGCGTCAGAGATCACTGAAGCTTTCTTT
TRBV28	NA	TRBJ2-1	once	CASSLAGAGDNEQFF	TGTGCCAGCAGTTTGGCAGGGGCGGGGGACAATGAGCAGTTCTTC
TRBV18	NA	TRBJ2-5	NA	CASSPNKQETQYF	TGTGCCAGCTCACCAAACAAGCAAGAGACCCAGTACTTC
TRBV6-5	NA	TRBJ1-2	NA	CASSSNDGGYGYTF	TGTGCCAGCAGTTCGAATGACGGTGGCTATGGCTACACCTTC
TRBV28	NA	TRBJ1-5	NA	CASSLYLSNQPQHF	TGTGCCAGCAGTTTATACCTTAGCAATCAGCCCCAGCATTTT
TRBV29-1	TRBD2	TRBJ2-2	NA	CSVGGRANTGELFF	TGCAGCGTTGGTGGGAGGGCGAACACCGGGGAGCTGTTTTTT
TRBV2	NA	TRBJ2-5	NA	CASSGPATSGTQYF	TGTGCCAGCAGCGGTCCGGCTACCTCAGGAACCCAGTACTTC
TRBV11-2	NA	TRBJ2-5	once	CASSWGEEASRAQYF	TGTGCCAGCAGCTGGGGAGAGGAGGCTTCCAGGGCCCAGTACTTC
TRBV7-9	NA	TRBJ2-7	NA	CASSLATGRYEQYF	TGTGCCAGCAGCTTAGCGACAGGGAGGTACGAGCAGTACTTC
TRBV11-2	NA	TRBJ1-5	once	CASSPDGQSNQPQHF	TGTGCCAGCAGCCCGGACGGTCAGAGCAATCAGCCCCAGCATTTT
TRBV27	NA	TRBJ1-5	NA	CASSTDSNQPQHF	TGTGCCAGCAGTACAGACAGCAATCAGCCCCAGCATTTT
TRBV7-3	NA	TRBJ2-1	NA	CASSPMERKRDEQFF	TGTGCCAGCAGCCCCATGGAGCGAAAGAGGGATGAGCAGTTCTTC
TRBV15	TRBD2	TRBJ2-1	NA	CATSRGLAGNNEQFF	TGTGCCACCAGCAGGGGACTAGCGGGAAACAATGAGCAGTTCTTC
TRBV28	TRBD1	TRBJ2-2	NA	CASSHTGQGYTGELFF	TGTGCCAGCAGCCATACGGGACAGGGGTACACCGGGGAGCTGTTTTTT
TRBV10-3	NA	TRBJ2-7	once	CAISRGDYEQYF	TGTGCCATCAGCAGGGGGGACTACGAGCAGTACTTC
TRBV19	TRBD2	TRBJ2-7	NA	CASSIAGETSYEQYF	TGTGCCAGTAGTATTGCGGGGGAGACCTCCTACGAGCAGTACTTC
TRBV7-3	TRBD2	TRBJ2-1	NA	CASSLGTSGYNEQFF	TGTGCCAGCAGCCTCGGGACTAGCGGGTACAATGAGCAGTTCTTC
TRBV9	NA	TRBJ2-3	NA	CASSVAQSTDTQYF	TGTGCCAGCAGCGTAGCACAGAGCACAGATACGCAGTATTTT
TRBV7-3	NA	TRBJ2-1	NA	CASRPGGEGVPYNEQFF	TGTGCCAGCCGACCCGGAGGGGAGGGGGTTCCCTACAATGAGCAGTTCTTC
TRBV21-1	NA	TRBJ1-3	NA	CASSKVRGCGNTIYF	TGTGCCAGCAGCAAGGTCCGGGGCTGTGGAAACACCATATATTTT
TRBV7-9	NA	TRBJ2-3	NA	CASSPGLESTDTQYF	TGTGCCAGCAGCCCCGGGCTCGAAAGCACAGATACGCAGTATTTT
TRBV28	NA	TRBJ2-3	NA	CALGPTAYTDTQYF	TGTGCCCTGGGGCCCACAGCCTACACAGATACGCAGTATTTT
TRBV10-2	TRBD1	TRBJ2-7	NA	CASSESPRTGQYF	TGCGCCAGCAGTGAGTCGCCCAGGACAGGGCAGTACTTC
TRBV28	TRBD1	TRBJ1-3	NA	CASSTDREEYTIYF	TGTGCCAGCAGCACCGACAGGGAGGAGTACACCATATATTTT
TRBV21-1	NA	TRBJ2-3	NA	CASFPEKRRITDTQYF	TGTGCCAGCTTCCCGGAGAAACGGAGAATCACAGATACGCAGTATTTT
TRBV4-2	NA	TRBJ2-7	NA	CASSQGSAGVDYEQYF	TGTGCCAGCAGCCAAGGGTCGGCAGGAGTGGACTACGAGCAGTACTTC
TRBV11-2	NA	TRBJ2-7	few	CASSLVRGNEQYF	TGTGCCAGCAGCTTAGTGCGGGGTAACGAGCAGTACTTC
TRBV18	TRBD1	TRBJ2-5	NA	CASSPSRQGIGETQYF	TGTGCCAGCTCACCGTCTCGACAGGGTATCGGAGAGACCCAGTACTTC
TRBV4-2	NA	TRBJ2-7	NA	CASSQDPPHYEQYF	TGTGCCAGCAGCCAAGATCCTCCCCACTACGAGCAGTACTTC
TRBV7-2	TRBD2	TRBJ2-1	NA	CASSSRTSGDNEQFF	TGTGCCAGCAGCTCCCGGACTAGCGGGGACAATGAGCAGTTCTTC
TRBV28	TRBD1	TRBJ1-5	medium-sized	CASRDPLRDSPNQPQHF	TGTGCCAGCAGAGATCCCCTACGGGACAGTCCGAATCAGCCCCAGCATTTT
TRBV30	NA	TRBJ1-2	NA	CAWSVLGRDGYTF	TGTGCCTGGAGTGTACTGGGGAGAGATGGCTACACCTTC